The entry below describes one TCR beta chain. The whole isolated RNA underwent reverse transcription, so sequencing captured expressed TCRB transcripts. Sequencing used immunoSEQ multiplex PCR; TCRdb keeps in-frame clones, though not all of them. Of 37,000 or so clones listed, roughly 50% are singletons. The data originate from a study of beta chain features in type 1 diabetes. V gave up 3 bases and J gave up 4 bases, with 16 bases separating them. Germline V gene sequence: CDR1 SGHDT, CDR2 YYEEEE. The CDR3 is 15 residues long. This clonotype was sampled from a woman between 18 and 29 years old in good health. What was sequenced was central memory CD4+ T cells from blood. The chain combines TRBV5-6 with TRBJ1-1, with a possible D match to TRBD1 (5 bases). CDR3 DNA sequence: TGTGCCAGCAGCTCCACCCGGGACTGGAGCACTGAAGCTTTCTTT. Its protein product is CASSSTRDWSTEAFF.